Presented here are 18 T cell receptor beta chains from one specimen sequenced in a study of CD8 T cells in ankylosing spondylitis. TCRdb independently ran MiXCR on the 5' RACE reads; one entry per CDR3 protein. There are 27,000 or so distinct CDR3 sequences in the sample; 7.9% occur only once, and nearly 30% lies in the top ten. The sequenced sample was blood. These receptors were collected from a male donor with ankylosing spondylitis or in good health (not recorded which).

The CDR3 DNA reads as TGCAGCGTTGAAGCGGTTTACAATGAGCAGTTCTTC. It yields the protein CSVEAVYNEQFF. This chain links TRBV29-1 with TRBJ2-1; no reliable D call. The ends were cut back, 1 base at V and 4 bases at J, with 5 bases in the middle. Germline V gene lookup returns CDR1 SQVTM and CDR2 ANQGSEA. The CDR3 spans 12 residues.

This clonotype was detected a few times. The chain joins TRBV27 to TRBJ1-1; D not certain. The CDR3 covers 13 residues. Germline-derived CDR1 and CDR2 are MNHEY and SMNVEV (reference sequence). V lost 11 bases, J lost 3 bases, and 16 bases lay in between. For the CDR3, the DNA is TGTGCCGAGCAGACGCGGGCTTACACTGAAGCTTTCTTT. It encodes CAEQTRAYTEAFF.

In this sample, this clonotype turned up a few times. The chain combines TRBV29-1 with TRBJ2-2; 8 bases are shared with TRBD1. The CDR3 has 14 amino acids. The germline CDR1 and CDR2 sequences are SQVTM and ANQGSEA. J lost 6 bases, V lost 3 bases, and 6 bases had no gene match. The CDR3 DNA sequence: TGCAGCGTTGATACAGGGGGTTTCGCCGGGGAGCTGTTTTTT. Its translation is CSVDTGGFAGELFF.

This clonotype was detected ten times or more. The chain uses TRBV7-3 and TRBJ1-1; D is unresolved. From germline, CDR1 is SGHTA and CDR2 FQGTGA. The CDR3 runs to 15 residues. The V gene lost 1 base and the J gene lost 1 base, with 10 bases spanning the gap. The CDR3 is CASSLNGVRNTEAFF. The DNA for the CDR3 is TGTGCCAGCAGCTTAAATGGAGTCCGGAACACTGAAGCTTTCTTT.

This clonotype was seen repeatedly, ten times or more. V usage is TRBV12-3 or TRBV12-4 and J usage is TRBJ2-7, with 8 bases fitting TRBD2. The CDR3 has 14 amino acids. Unmatched junction bases numbered 4, after V lost 6 bases and J lost 0 bases. The CDR3 nucleotides read TGTGCCAGCAGCCCGGGGGGGGCCTCCTACGAGCAGTACGTC. It is translated as CASSPGGASYEQYV.

On this clonotype itself: The junction shows a germline mismatch at one end, possibly a read error. CDR3 amino acids: CASSYRLEETVPRF. The CDR3 DNA follows: TGTGCCAGCAGTTACCGCCTTGAGGAGACCGTACCCCGTTTT. The rearrangement uses TRBV6-2 or TRBV6-3 and TRBJ2-3; the D is unclear. The CDR3 has 14 residues. Germline V gene data show CDR1 as MNHEY and CDR2 as SVGEGT.

This chain joins TRBV27 and TRBJ1-4; D call uncertain. V lost 0 bases and J lost 5, with 10 bases in between. There are 15 residues in the CDR3. The germline V gene encodes CDR1 MNHEY and CDR2 SMNVEV (reference sequence). In DNA, the CDR3 is TGTGCCAGCAGTTTATCAGGGCCGCCCAATGAAAAACTGTTTTTT. This gives the protein CASSLSGPPNEKLFF.

The V call is TRBV6-1, the J call TRBJ2-7; D is ambiguous. The V gene lost 2 bases and the J gene lost 2 bases, with 4 bases spanning the gap. Germline V gene data show CDR1 as MNHNS and CDR2 as SASEGT. The CDR3 sequence is 12 residues long. The CDR3 nucleotides are TGTGCCAGCAGTGAAACCACCTACGAGCAGTACTTC. This gives the protein CASSETTYEQYF.

Many counts were recorded for this clonotype. The chain employs TRBV20-1 and TRBJ2-7, with 9 positions matching TRBD1. The CDR3 is 16 amino acids. V lost 0 bases to trimming and J lost 3 bases; unmatched junction nucleotides: 9. Germline CDR1 is DFQATT and CDR2 is SNEGSKA (reference sequence). Here the CDR3 DNA reads TGCAGTGCTAGAGATGGTGTCACAGGGGGCGACTACGAGCAGTACTTC. Its protein is CSARDGVTGGDYEQYF.

Only a few counts were recorded for this clonotype. J is TRBJ1-1 and V is TRBV27; D is possibly TRBD1 (6 bases). Germline lookup yields CDR1 MNHEY and CDR2 SMNVEV (reference sequence). V lost 5 bases to trimming and J lost 5 bases, with 15 bases between them. CDR3 length: 14 residues. CDR3: CASSATGPPTEAFF. In DNA form, the CDR3 reads TGTGCCAGCAGTGCGACAGGTCCCCCGACTGAAGCTTTCTTT.

This chain uses TRBV21-1 with TRBJ2-3; no check of the table's D call, TRBD1, against the DNA was made. TRBV21-1 is marked as a pseudogene. The CDR3 sequence is 16 residues long. The CDR3 nucleotides read TGTGCCAGCAGCAAAGCGGTTCGACAGGGTGCAGATACGCAGTATTTT. It codes for CASSKAVRQGADTQYF.

In its sample, this clonotype was seen many times. This chain joins TRBV5-1 and TRBJ2-2; TRBD2 agrees at 11 bases. CDR3 size: 16 residues. With 0 bases clipped from V and 4 bases from J, the junction kept 2 bases outside the gene matches. Germline CDR1 reads SGHRS; CDR2 reads YFSETQ. CDR3 nucleotides: TGCGCCAGCAGCTTGGGTGGGACTAGCGGCACCGGGGAGCTGTTTTTT. Protein product: CASSLGGTSGTGELFF.

This clonotype was observed a few times. This chain links TRBV4-2 with TRBJ1-4; D perhaps matches TRBD1 (5 bases). V lost 0 bases and J lost 6, with 26 bases in between. The V gene's germline CDR1 is LGHNA and CDR2 YNFKEQ. This CDR3 is built from 20 residues. The CDR3 sequence: CASSQEVGGDGNPVYEKLFF. The CDR3 bases are TGTGCCAGCAGCCAAGAGGTCGGAGGGGACGGTAATCCAGTGTATGAAAAACTGTTTTTT.

The sample holds a few counts of this clonotype. V and J are TRBV7-9 and TRBJ2-2; D remains ambiguous. The germline CDR1 and CDR2 sequences are SEHNR and FQNEAQ (reference sequence). V was clipped by 6 bases and J by 8 bases, with 16 bases between them. This CDR3 is 14 amino acids long. The CDR3 DNA follows: TGTGCCAGCAGTTCAATAGGGCCAGGAGGGGAGCTGTTTTTT. This gives the protein CASSSIGPGGELFF. Filled out from reference TRBV7-9 and TRBJ2-2, the complete variable domain reads DTGVSQNPRHKITKRGQNVTFRCDPISEHNRLYWYRQTLGQGPEFLTYFQNEAQLEKSRLLSDRFSAERPKGSFSTLEIQRTEQGDSAMYLCASSSIGPGGELFFGEGSRLTVL.

This clonotype came up a few times. The chain has TRBV19 and TRBJ2-4; D remains ambiguous. This CDR3 has 17 amino acids. The germline CDR1 and CDR2 sequences are LNHDA and SQIVND (reference sequence). The V and J ends lost 4 bases and 0 bases respectively, with 16 bases between them. This CDR3 reads CASSTNEAFLAKNIQYF. CDR3 in DNA: TGTGCCAGTAGTACCAACGAGGCCTTTCTAGCCAAAAACATTCAGTACTTC.

The table lists this clonotype with a few counts. The V call is TRBV11-2, the J call TRBJ2-3, with TRBD2 matching 9 bases. The CDR3 has 15 residues. Per the germline V gene, CDR1 is SGHAT and CDR2 is FQNNGV. The junction had 11 bases not matched to a gene; V was cut back by 5 bases and J by 8 bases. As DNA, the CDR3 is TGTGCCAGCAGCCACGATGCGGGAGGGCCTGGTACGCAGTATTTT. Protein product: CASSHDAGGPGTQYF.

There are many counts of this clonotype. The chain links TRBV6-6 to TRBJ2-5, with 9 bases that match TRBD1. Germline V gives CDR1 MNHNY, CDR2 SVGAGI (reference sequence). With V trimmed by 11 bases and J by 6 bases, 13 bases remained unmatched. This CDR3 spans 14 amino acids. The chain's CDR3 is CAVASDRGGKTQYF. Written as DNA, the CDR3 is TGTGCCGTGGCTTCCGACAGGGGGGGAAAGACCCAGTACTTC.

This clonotype was counted many times. The CDR3 sequence: CASSLIWKDTGELFF. For the CDR3, the DNA is TGTGCCAGCAGCTTGATTTGGAAGGACACCGGGGAGCTGTTTTTT. The V and J genes are TRBV7-9 and TRBJ2-2; D remains unclear. The germline V and J ends were trimmed by 3 bases and 3 bases, with 11 bases remaining between them. The germline gives CDR1 SEHNR, CDR2 FQNEAQ (reference sequence). This CDR3 comprises 15 residues. The complete variable domain, with remaining parts taken from reference TRBV7-9 and TRBJ2-2, reads DTGVSQNPRHKITKRGQNVTFRCDPISEHNRLYWYRQTLGQGPEFLTYFQNEAQLEKSRLLSDRFSAERPKGSFSTLEIQRTEQGDSAMYLCASSLIWKDTGELFFGEGSRLTVL.